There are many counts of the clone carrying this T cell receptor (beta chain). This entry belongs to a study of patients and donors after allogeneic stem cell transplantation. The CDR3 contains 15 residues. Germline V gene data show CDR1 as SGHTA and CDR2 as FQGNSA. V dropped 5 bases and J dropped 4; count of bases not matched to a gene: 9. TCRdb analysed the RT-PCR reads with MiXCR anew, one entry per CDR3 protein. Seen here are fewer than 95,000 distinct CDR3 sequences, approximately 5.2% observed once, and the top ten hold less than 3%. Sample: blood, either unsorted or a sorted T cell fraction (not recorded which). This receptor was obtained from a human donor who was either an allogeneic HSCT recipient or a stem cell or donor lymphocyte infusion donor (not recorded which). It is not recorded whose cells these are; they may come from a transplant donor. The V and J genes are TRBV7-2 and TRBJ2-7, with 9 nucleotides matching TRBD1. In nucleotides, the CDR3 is TGTGCCAGCAGCCCCCGACAGGGGGTAGGGTACGAGCAGTACTTC. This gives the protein CASSPRQGVGYEQYF.